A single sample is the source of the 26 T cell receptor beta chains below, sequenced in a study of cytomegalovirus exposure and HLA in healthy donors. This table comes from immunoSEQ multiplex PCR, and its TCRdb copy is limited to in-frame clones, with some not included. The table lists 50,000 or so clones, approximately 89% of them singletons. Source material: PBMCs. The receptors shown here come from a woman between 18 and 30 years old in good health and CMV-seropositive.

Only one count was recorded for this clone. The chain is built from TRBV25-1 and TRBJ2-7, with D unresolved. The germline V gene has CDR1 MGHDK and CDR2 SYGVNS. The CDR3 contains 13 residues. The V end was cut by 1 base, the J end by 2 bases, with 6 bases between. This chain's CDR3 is CASSELEPYEQYF. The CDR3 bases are TGTGCCAGCAGTGAATTGGAGCCCTACGAGCAGTACTTC.

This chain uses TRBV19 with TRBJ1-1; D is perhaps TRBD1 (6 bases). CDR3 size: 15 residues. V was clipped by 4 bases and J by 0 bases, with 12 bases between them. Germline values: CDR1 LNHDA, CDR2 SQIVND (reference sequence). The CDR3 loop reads CASSKGGGLNTEAFF. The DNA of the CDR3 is TGTGCCAGTAGTAAGGGAGGGGGGCTGAACACTGAAGCTTTCTTT.

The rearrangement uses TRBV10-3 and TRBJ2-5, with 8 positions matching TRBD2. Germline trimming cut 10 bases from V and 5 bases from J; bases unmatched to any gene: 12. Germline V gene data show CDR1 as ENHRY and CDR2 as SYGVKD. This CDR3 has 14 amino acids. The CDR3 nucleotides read TGTGCCACCGCCCGGCGGGAGGACGGGGAGACCCAGTACTTC. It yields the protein CATARREDGETQYF.

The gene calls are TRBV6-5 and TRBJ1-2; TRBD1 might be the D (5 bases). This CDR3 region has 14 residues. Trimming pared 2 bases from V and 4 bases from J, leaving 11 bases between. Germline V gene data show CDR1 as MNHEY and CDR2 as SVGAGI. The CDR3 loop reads CASSYPGLGYGYTF. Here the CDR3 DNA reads TGTGCCAGCAGTTACCCGGGACTGGGCTATGGCTACACCTTC.

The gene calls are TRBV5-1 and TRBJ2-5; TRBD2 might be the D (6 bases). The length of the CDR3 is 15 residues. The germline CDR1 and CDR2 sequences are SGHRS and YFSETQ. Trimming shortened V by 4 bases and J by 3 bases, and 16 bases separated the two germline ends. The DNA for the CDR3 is TGCGCCAGCAGCCCCCGAACGGGGGATAAAGAGACCCAGTACTTC. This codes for CASSPRTGDKETQYF.

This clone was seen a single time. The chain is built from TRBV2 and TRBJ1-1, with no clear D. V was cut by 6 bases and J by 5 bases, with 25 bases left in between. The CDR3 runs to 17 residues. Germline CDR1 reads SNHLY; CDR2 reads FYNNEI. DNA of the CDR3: TGTGCCAGCAGCCCCGCGGGGATAGAGGGCGGGAGGACTGAAGCTTTCTTT. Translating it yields CASSPAGIEGGRTEAFF.

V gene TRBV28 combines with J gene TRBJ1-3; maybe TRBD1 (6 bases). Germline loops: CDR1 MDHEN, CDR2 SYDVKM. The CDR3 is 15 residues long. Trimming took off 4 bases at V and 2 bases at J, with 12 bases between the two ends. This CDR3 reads CASSSQGRAGNTIYF. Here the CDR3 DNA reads TGTGCCAGCAGTTCACAGGGACGGGCTGGAAACACCATATATTTT.

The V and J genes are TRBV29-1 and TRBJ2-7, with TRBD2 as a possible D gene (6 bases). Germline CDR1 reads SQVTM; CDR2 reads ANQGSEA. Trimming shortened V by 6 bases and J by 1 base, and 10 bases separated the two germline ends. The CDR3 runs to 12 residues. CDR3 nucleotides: TGCAGCGTAGCCCGGGGGTCCTACGAGCAGTACTTC. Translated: CSVARGSYEQYF.

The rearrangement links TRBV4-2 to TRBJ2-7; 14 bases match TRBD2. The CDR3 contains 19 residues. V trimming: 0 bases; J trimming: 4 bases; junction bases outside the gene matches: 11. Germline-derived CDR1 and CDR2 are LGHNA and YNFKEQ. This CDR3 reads CASSQDRGGLAGGLYEQYF. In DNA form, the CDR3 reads TGTGCCAGCAGCCAAGATAGGGGAGGACTAGCGGGGGGTTTGTACGAGCAGTACTTC.

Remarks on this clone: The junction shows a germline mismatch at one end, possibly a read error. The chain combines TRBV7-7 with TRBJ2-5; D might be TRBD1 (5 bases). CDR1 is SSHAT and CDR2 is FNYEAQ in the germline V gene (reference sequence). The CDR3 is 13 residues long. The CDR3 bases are TGTGCTAGCAGCTCACAGGTCCAAGAGACCCAGTACTTC. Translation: CASSSQVQETQYF.

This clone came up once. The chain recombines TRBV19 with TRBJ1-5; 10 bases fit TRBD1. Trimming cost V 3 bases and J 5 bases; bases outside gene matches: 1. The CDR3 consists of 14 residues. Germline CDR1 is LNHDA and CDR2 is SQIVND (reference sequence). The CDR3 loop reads CASSIDRGHQPQHF. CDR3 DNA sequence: TGTGCCAGTAGTATTGACAGGGGGCATCAGCCCCAGCATTTT.

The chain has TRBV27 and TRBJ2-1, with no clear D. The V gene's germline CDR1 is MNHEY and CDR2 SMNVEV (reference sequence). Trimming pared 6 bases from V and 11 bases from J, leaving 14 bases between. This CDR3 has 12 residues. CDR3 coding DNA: TGTGCCAGCAGCTCCCGACACGACCAGCAGTTCTTC. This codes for CASSSRHDQQFF.

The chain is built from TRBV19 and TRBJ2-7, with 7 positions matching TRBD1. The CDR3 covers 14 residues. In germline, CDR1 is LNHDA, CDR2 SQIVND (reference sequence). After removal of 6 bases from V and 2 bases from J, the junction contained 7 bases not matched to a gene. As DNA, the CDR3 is TGTGCCAGTAGCCTGAGGGACAGTACCTACGAGCAGTACTTC. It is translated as CASSLRDSTYEQYF.

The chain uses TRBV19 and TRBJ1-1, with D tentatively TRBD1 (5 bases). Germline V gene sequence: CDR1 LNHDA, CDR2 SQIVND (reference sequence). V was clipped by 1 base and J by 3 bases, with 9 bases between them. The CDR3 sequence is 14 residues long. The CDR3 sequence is CASSIVGADTEAFF. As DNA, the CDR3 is TGTGCCAGTAGTATAGTTGGGGCGGACACTGAAGCTTTCTTT.

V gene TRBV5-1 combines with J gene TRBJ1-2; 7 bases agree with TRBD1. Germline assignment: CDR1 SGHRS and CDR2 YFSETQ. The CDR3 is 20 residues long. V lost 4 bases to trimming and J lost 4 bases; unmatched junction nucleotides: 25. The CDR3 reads CASSPYRDTHRTGWSYGYTF. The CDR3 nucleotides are TGCGCCAGCAGCCCATACCGCGACACCCACAGGACAGGTTGGAGCTATGGCTACACCTTC.

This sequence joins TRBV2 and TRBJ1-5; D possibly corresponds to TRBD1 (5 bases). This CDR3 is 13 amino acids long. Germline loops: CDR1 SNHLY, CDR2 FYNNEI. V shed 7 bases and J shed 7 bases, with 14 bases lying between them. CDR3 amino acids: CASIGGTGQPQHF. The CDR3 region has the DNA TGTGCCAGCATCGGAGGGACCGGGCAGCCCCAGCATTTT.

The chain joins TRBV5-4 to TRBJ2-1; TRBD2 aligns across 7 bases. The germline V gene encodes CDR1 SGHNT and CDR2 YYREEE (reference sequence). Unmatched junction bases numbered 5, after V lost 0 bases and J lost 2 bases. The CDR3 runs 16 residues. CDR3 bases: TGTGCCAGCAGCTTGGCGGGAGGACCGACCTACAATGAGCAGTTCTTC. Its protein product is CASSLAGGPTYNEQFF.

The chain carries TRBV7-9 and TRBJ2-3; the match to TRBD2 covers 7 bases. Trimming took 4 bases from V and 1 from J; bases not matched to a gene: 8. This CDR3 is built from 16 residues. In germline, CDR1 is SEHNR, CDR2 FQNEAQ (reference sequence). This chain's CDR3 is CASSSSSGVGTDTQYF. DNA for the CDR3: TGTGCCAGCAGCTCCTCTAGCGGAGTTGGCACAGATACGCAGTATTTT.

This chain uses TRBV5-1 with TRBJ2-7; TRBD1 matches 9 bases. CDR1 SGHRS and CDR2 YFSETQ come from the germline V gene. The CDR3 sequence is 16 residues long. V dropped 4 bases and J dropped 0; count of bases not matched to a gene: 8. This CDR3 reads CASSPGLGQGSYEQYF. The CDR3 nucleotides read TGCGCCAGCAGCCCAGGCCTGGGACAGGGCTCCTACGAGCAGTACTTC.

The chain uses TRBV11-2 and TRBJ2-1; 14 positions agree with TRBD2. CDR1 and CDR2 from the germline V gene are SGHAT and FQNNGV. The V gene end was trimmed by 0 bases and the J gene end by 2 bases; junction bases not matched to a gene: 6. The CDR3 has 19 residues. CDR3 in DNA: TGTGCCAGCAGCTTAGATTCCCGGACTAGCGGGGGGACCTACAATGAGCAGTTCTTC. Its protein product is CASSLDSRTSGGTYNEQFF.

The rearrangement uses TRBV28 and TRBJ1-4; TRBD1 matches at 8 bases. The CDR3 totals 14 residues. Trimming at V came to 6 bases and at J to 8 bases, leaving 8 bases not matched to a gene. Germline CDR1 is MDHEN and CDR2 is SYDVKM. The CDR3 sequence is CASRGGAGGEKLFF. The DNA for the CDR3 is TGTGCCAGCAGAGGGGGGGCAGGGGGCGAAAAACTGTTTTTT.

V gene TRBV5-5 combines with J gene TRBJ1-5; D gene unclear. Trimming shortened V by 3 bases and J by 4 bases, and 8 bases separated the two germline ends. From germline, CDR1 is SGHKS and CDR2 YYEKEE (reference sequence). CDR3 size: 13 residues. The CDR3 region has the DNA TGTGCCAGCAGCTGGGCAGAGAATCAGCCCCAGCATTTT. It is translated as CASSWAENQPQHF.

The CDR3 spells CASNLFNRGGRYF. The DNA of the CDR3 is TGTGCCAGCAACCTCTTTAACAGGGGCGGACGGTATTTT. The chain joins TRBV27 to TRBJ1-3; 7 bases match TRBD1. The trim removed 7 bases at V and 16 bases at J, leaving 16 bases unmatched. The V gene's germline CDR1 is MNHEY and CDR2 SMNVEV (reference sequence). The CDR3 is 13 residues long.

The CDR3 region is CASSDTQGTDTQYF. The DNA of the CDR3 is TGTGCCAGCAGTGATACCCAGGGCACAGATACGCAGTATTTT. This chain links TRBV6-1 with TRBJ2-3; no clear D. This CDR3 is built from 14 residues. Trimming left V 3 bases short and J 1 base short, with 8 bases between. Germline lookup yields CDR1 MNHNS and CDR2 SASEGT.

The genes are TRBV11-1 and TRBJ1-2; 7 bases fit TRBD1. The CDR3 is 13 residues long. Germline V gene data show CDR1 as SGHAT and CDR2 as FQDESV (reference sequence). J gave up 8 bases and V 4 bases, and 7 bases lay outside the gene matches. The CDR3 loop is CASSSRTGSGYTF. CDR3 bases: TGTGCCAGCAGCTCAAGGACAGGCTCCGGCTACACCTTC.

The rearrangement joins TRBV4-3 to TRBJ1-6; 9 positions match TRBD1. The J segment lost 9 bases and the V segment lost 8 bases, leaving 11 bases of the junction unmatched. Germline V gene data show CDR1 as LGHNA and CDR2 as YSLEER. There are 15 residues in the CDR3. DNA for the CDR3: TGCGCCAGCTCAGGACAGGGGAAAGGCGGTTCACCCCTCCACTTT. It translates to CASSGQGKGGSPLHF.